Detailed here is one TCR beta chain. What it recognizes is unknown. CDR1 SGHAT and CDR2 FQNNGV come from the germline V gene. V was clipped by 8 bases and J by 4 bases, with 17 bases between them. This CDR3 is built from 14 residues. The sample originates from a study of shared clonotypes between healthy human individuals. Notes on the study in general: Of the naive CD4 clonotypes, roughly 5% were shared across four donors.

In the original workflow: There were no quality scores in the junction-only immunoSEQ sequences, so filtering differed. Assay used: immunoSEQ multiplex PCR; TCRdb lists only in-frame clones, some missing. D and trimming were read from the DNA, whereas the V and J calls and clone size are those reported in that table. The profile shows about 2.4 million clones, 90% to 95% of them singletons. All donors qualified as healthy HIV-negative adults and had experienced no recent acute infections or vaccinations. A CD45RA-negative memory subset and a CD45RA+ naive subset were separated from the CD4+ cells. This chain links TRBV11-2 with TRBJ1-2, with D hard to call. The sample consisted of naive CD4+ T cells from PBMCs. Subset given: CD45RA+ positively selected. This TCR came from a man aged 18 to 29 in good health. Some clones in this sample may be carry-over from other donors' samples. The CDR3 DNA reads TGTGCCAGCCGCAATGCGGGCGGCATCTATGGCTACACCTTC. It is translated as CASRNAGGIYGYTF.